This T cell receptor beta chain came from a study of beta chain features in type 1 diabetes. Overall study findings and caveats: All four CD4+ subsets from Type 1 diabetes patients carried moderately but significantly shorter TCRB CDR3s.

This CDR3 contains 17 residues. V dropped 7 bases and J dropped 7; count of bases not matched to a gene: 14. Per germline, CDR1 SGHDT and CDR2 YYEEEE. The entirety of the isolated RNA underwent reverse transcription, so expressed TCRB transcripts were sequenced. Stem cell-like memory T cell samples came in at an average of roughly 940,000 reads. Some clones are missing from TCRdb's copy, which holds only in-frame ones; the method was immunoSEQ multiplex PCR. The sample includes about 47,000 clones, around 45% seen only once; the top ten take around 0.13%. This clone was counted between two and nine times. Its matching antigen is unknown. CD45RO/CCR7/CD25/CD127/CD95/CD27 staining was used to isolate CD4+ naive, central memory, regulatory and stem cell-like memory cells by sorting.

The sequenced material came from stem cell memory CD4+ T cells from blood. The receptor was derived from a man aged 25-45 years with type 1 diabetes. This chain links TRBV5-6 with TRBJ2-2; the match to TRBD2 covers 12 bases. The CDR3 bases are TGTGCCAGCGCATTGACCGGGACTAGCGGGCCGGGCGGGGAGCTGTTTTTT. Its translation is CASALTGTSGPGGELFF.